The 10 T cell receptor beta chains listed next were all sequenced from one sample in a study of T-cell memory formation after mild COVID-19. TCRdb re-called the 5' RACE reads with MiXCR, one entry per CDR3 protein. This table holds roughly 180,000 distinct CDR3 sequences, around 20% found once. Sequencing was done on a sample of PBMCs or a T cell subset sorted from them (not recorded which). The origin of the receptors is a man aged 18 to 29 who had mild COVID-19 (a few samples of this study predate the infection). Cell type and time point are not known.

This clonotype was seen at least ten times. The chain has TRBV5-1 and TRBJ2-5, with a weak D call TRBD1 (5 bases). V lost 4 bases, J lost 2 bases, and 15 bases lay in between. Germline values: CDR1 SGHRS, CDR2 YFSETQ. The CDR3 extends over 15 amino acids. CDR3 region: CASSSPRAAQETQYF. The CDR3 DNA is TGCGCCAGCAGCAGCCCCAGGGCGGCTCAAGAGACCCAGTACTTC.

This clonotype appeared a few times. This chain uses TRBV29-1 with TRBJ1-2, with TRBD1 matching over 9 bases. Germline V gene data show CDR1 as SQVTM and CDR2 as ANQGSEA. J lost 3 bases, V lost 4 bases, and 9 bases had no gene match. The CDR3 runs to 15 residues. CDR3 sequence: CSVVPTTGGDYGYTF. The DNA for the CDR3 is TGCAGCGTTGTCCCTACCACAGGGGGCGACTATGGCTACACCTTC. Looking up the rest from reference TRBV29-1 and TRBJ1-2 gives the full variable domain: SAVISQKPSRDICQRGTSLTIQCQVDSQVTMMFWYRQQPGQSLTLIATANQGSEATYESGFVIDKFPISRPNLTFSTLTVSNMSPEDSSIYLCSVVPTTGGDYGYTFGSGTRLTVV.

The rearrangement links TRBV20-1 to TRBJ2-5; D tentatively fits TRBD1 or TRBD2 (5 bases each). The germline gives CDR1 DFQATT, CDR2 SNEGSKA (reference sequence). V lost 6 bases to trimming and J lost 2 bases, with 13 bases between them. The CDR3 extends over 13 amino acids. The CDR3 sequence is CSARWGSQETQYF. CDR3 coding DNA: TGCAGTGCCCGGTGGGGGAGTCAAGAGACCCAGTACTTC.

The gene calls are TRBV7-2 and TRBJ2-2; TRBD2 agrees at 9 bases. The V and J ends lost 4 bases and 3 bases, in that order; junction bases with no gene match: 3. The CDR3 is 15 amino acids. Germline V lookup: CDR1 SGHTA, CDR2 FQGNSA. CDR3 residues: CASSSRLADTGELFF. In DNA, the CDR3 is TGTGCCAGCAGCTCCAGACTAGCGGACACCGGGGAGCTGTTTTTT.

The rearrangement joins TRBV7-2 to TRBJ1-5, with TRBD1 as a possible D gene (5 bases). The V gene lost 2 bases and the J gene lost 2 bases, with 10 bases spanning the gap. Germline CDR1 reads SGHTA; CDR2 reads FQGNSA. The CDR3 has 15 residues. The CDR3 here is CASSLSWGGNQPQHF. Here the CDR3 DNA reads TGTGCCAGCAGCTTATCATGGGGGGGCAATCAGCCCCAGCATTTT.

This clonotype occurred a few times. V is TRBV18 and J is TRBJ1-1, with TRBD1 matching 9 bases. The CDR3 consists of 15 residues. With 4 bases clipped from V and 6 bases from J, the junction kept 9 bases outside the gene matches. Germline V gene lookup returns CDR1 KGHSH and CDR2 LQKENI. The CDR3 loop reads CASSRLTGGEAEAFF. The CDR3 coding sequence is TGTGCCAGCTCACGGCTAACAGGGGGCGAGGCTGAAGCTTTCTTT.

This clonotype was detected ten times or more. The chain combines TRBV5-1 with TRBJ2-7; no clear D gene. This CDR3 is built from 15 residues. Trimming shortened V by 1 base and J by 0 bases, and 11 bases separated the two germline ends. Looked up from germline, CDR1 is SGHRS and CDR2 is YFSETQ. The CDR3 sequence is CASSLLGGSSYEQYV. In nucleotides, the CDR3 is TGCGCCAGCAGCTTGCTCGGCGGAAGCTCCTACGAGCAGTACGTC.

This chain uses TRBV5-1 with TRBJ2-2; 9 positions agree with TRBD1. Trimming removed 4 bases from V and 5 bases from J; junction bases left unmatched: 9. The CDR3 extends over 16 amino acids. Germline V gives CDR1 SGHRS, CDR2 YFSETQ. CDR3 DNA sequence: TGCGCCAGCAGCAGACAAGGGACAGGGTGGACCGGGGAGCTGTTTTTT. This gives the protein CASSRQGTGWTGELFF.

This clonotype was seen ten or more times. The genes are TRBV5-1 and TRBJ1-4, with D uncertain. The CDR3 loop spans 15 amino acids. Per the germline V gene, CDR1 is SGHRS and CDR2 is YFSETQ. V shed 0 bases and J shed 3 bases, with 9 bases lying between them. The CDR3 sequence: CASSLVSESNEKLFF. DNA of the CDR3: TGCGCCAGCAGCTTGGTCTCTGAGTCTAATGAAAAACTGTTTTTT.

In its sample, this clonotype was seen many times. The chain carries TRBV7-8 and TRBJ2-3; 10 positions agree with TRBD2. CDR1 SGHVS and CDR2 FQNEAQ come from the germline V gene. The CDR3 covers 15 residues. V lost 4 bases and J lost 2; bases outside the gene matches: 3. DNA for the CDR3: TGTGCCAGCAGCTCAGCGGGGGGGATCACAGATACGCAGTATTTT. Translating it yields CASSSAGGITDTQYF.